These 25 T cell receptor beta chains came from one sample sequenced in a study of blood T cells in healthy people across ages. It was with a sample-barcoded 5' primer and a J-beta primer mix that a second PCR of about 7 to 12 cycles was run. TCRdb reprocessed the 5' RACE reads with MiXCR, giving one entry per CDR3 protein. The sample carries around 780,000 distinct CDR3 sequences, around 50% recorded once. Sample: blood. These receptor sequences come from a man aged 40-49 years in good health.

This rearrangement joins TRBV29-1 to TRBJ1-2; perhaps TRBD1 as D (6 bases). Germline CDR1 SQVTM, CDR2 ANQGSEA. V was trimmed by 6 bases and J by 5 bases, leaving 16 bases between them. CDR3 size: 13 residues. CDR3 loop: CSVRDRSTYGYTF. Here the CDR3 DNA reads TGCAGCGTCCGCGACAGGTCCACATATGGCTACACCTTC.

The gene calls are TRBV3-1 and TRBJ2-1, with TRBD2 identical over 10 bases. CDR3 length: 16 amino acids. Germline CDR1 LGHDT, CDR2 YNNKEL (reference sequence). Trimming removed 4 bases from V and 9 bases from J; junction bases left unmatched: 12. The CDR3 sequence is CASSRPLSSGSGEQFF. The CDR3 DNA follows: TGTGCCAGCAGCCGCCCCCTCTCTAGCGGGAGTGGTGAGCAGTTCTTC.

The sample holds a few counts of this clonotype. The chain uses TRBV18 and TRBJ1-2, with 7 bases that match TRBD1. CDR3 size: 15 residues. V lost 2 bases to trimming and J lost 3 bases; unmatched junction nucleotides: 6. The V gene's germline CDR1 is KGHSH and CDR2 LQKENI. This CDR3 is CASSPSTGLDYGYTF. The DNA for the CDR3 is TGTGCCAGCTCACCATCGACAGGGCTCGACTATGGCTACACCTTC.

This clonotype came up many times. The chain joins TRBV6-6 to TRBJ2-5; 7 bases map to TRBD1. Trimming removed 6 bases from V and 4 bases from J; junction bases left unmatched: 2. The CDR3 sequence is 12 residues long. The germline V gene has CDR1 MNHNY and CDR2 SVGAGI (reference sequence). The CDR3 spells CASSHRGETQYF. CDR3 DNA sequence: TGTGCCAGCAGCCACAGGGGAGAGACCCAGTACTTC.

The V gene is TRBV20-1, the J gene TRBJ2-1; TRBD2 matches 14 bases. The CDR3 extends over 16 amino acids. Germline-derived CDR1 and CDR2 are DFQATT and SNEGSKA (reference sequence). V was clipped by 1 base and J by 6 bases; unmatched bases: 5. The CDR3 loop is CSARGTGTSGSNEQFF. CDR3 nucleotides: TGCAGTGCTAGAGGGACCGGGACTAGCGGGAGCAATGAGCAGTTCTTC.

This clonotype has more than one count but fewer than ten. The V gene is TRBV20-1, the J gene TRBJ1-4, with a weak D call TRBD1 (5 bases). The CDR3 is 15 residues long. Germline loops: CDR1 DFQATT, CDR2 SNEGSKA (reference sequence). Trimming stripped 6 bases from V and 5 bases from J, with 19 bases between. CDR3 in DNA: TGCAGTGCCAGGGACCTCCGGGACCTGAATGAAAAACTGTTTTTT. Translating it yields CSARDLRDLNEKLFF.

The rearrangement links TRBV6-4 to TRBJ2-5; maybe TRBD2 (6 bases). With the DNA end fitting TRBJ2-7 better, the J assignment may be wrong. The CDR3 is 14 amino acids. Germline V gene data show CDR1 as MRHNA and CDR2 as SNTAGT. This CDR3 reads CASSTGTPSDEQYF. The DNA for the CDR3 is TGTGCCAGCAGTACCGGGACTCCCTCTGACGAGCAGTACTTC.

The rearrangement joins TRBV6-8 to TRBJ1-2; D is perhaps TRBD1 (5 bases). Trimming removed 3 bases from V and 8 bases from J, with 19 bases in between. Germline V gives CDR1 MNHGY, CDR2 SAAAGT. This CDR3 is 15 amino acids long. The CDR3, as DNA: TGTGCCAGCAGTTATCGAGAACAGGCTTCGGTCGGCTACACCTTC. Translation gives CASSYREQASVGYTF.

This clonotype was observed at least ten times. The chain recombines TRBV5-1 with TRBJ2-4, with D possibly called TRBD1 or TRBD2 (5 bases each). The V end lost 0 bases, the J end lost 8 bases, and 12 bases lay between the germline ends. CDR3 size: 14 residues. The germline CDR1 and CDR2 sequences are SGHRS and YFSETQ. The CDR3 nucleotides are TGCGCCAGCAGCTTGGAAGGGGCCGGGGACATTCAGTACTTC. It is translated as CASSLEGAGDIQYF.

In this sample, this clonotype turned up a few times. CDR3 DNA sequence: TGTGCCAGCAGTCCCTTTCGGACAGTGGGGCTTTACGAGCAGTACTTC. Its translation is CASSPFRTVGLYEQYF. This sequence joins TRBV28 and TRBJ2-7; D is perhaps TRBD1 (6 bases). With 5 bases removed from V and 4 bases from J, the gap between germline ends came to 21 bases. This CDR3 has 16 amino acids. Germline V CDR1 and CDR2: MDHEN, SYDVKM.

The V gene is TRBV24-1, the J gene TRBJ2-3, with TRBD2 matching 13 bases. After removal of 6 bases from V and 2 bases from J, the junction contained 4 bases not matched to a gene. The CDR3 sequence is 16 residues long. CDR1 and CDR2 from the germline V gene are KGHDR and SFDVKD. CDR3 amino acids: CATSRTSGSSTDTQYF. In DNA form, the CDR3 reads TGTGCCACCAGTAGGACTAGCGGGAGTTCCACAGATACGCAGTATTTT.

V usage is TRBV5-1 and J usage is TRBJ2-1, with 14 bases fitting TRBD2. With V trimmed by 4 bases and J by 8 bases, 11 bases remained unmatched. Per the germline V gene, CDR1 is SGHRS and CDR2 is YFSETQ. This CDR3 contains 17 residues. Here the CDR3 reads CASSPGLAGDLGHEQFF. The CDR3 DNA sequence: TGCGCCAGCAGCCCGGGACTAGCGGGAGACCTGGGCCATGAGCAGTTCTTC.

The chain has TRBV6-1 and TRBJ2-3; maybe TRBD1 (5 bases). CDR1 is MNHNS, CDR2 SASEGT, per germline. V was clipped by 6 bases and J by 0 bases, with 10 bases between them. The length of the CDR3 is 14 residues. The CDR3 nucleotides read TGTGCCAGCAGAGAACAGGAGAGCACAGATACGCAGTATTTT. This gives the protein CASREQESTDTQYF.

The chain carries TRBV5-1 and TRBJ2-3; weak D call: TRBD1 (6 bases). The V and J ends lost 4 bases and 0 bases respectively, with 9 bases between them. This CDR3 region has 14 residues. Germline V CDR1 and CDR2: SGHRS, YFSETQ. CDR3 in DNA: TGCGCCAGCAGCACGGACAGTAGCACAGATACGCAGTATTTT. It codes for CASSTDSSTDTQYF.

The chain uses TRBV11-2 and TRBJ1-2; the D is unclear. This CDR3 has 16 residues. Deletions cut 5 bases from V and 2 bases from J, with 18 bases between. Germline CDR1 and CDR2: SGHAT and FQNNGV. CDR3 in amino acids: CASSPMHGIRNYGYTF. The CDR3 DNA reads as TGTGCCAGCAGCCCAATGCACGGGATACGGAACTATGGCTACACCTTC.

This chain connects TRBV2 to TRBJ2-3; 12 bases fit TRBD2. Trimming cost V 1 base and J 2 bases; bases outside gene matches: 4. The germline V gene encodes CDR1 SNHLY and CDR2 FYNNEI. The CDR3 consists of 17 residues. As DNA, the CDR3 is TGTGCCAGCAGTGAAGTTGGACTAGCGGGGAACACAGATACGCAGTATTTT. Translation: CASSEVGLAGNTDTQYF.

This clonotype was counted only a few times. The chain's CDR3 is CASRGQGVHTEAFF. For the CDR3, the DNA is TGTGCCAGCAGGGGACAGGGAGTGCACACTGAAGCTTTCTTT. J is TRBJ1-1 and V is TRBV12-3 or TRBV12-4; the match to TRBD1 covers 9 bases. V lost 6 bases and J lost 3; bases outside the gene matches: 5. The length of the CDR3 is 14 residues.

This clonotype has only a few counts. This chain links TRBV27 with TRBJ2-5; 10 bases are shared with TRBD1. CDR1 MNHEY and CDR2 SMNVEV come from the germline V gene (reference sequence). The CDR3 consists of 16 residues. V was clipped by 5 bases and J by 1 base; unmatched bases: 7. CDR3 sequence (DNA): TGTGCCAGCAGTGCTAAAAGGACAGGGGGCCAAGAGACCCAGTACTTC. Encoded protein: CASSAKRTGGQETQYF.

Here the CDR3 reads CASSSTKRDRGRTEAFF. The CDR3 region has the DNA TGTGCCAGCAGCTCGACCAAAAGGGACAGGGGGCGGACTGAAGCTTTCTTT. This chain joins TRBV5-6 and TRBJ1-1; TRBD1 matches 12 bases. This CDR3 has 17 residues. Trimming removed 3 bases from V and 5 bases from J; junction bases left unmatched: 11. Per the germline V gene, CDR1 is SGHDT and CDR2 is YYEEEE.

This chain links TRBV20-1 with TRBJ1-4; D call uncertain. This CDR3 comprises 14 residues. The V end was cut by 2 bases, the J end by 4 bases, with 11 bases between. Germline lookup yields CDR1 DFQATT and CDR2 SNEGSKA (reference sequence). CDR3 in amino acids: CSARRSQINEKLFF. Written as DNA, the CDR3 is TGCAGTGCTAGACGATCGCAGATTAATGAAAAACTGTTTTTT.

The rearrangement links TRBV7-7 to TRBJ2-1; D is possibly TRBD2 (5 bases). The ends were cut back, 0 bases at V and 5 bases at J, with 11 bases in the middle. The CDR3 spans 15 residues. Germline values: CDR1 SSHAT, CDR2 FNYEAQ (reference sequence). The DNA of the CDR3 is TGTGCCAGCAGCTTAGCGCTGGGAGCCCACAATGAGCAGTTCTTC. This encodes CASSLALGAHNEQFF. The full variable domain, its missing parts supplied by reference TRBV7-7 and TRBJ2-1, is GAGVSQSPRYKVTKRGQDVTLRCDPISSHATLYWYQQALGQGPEFLTYFNYEAQPDKSGLPSDRFSAERPEGSISTLTIQRTEQRDSAMYRCASSLALGAHNEQFFGPGTRLTVL.

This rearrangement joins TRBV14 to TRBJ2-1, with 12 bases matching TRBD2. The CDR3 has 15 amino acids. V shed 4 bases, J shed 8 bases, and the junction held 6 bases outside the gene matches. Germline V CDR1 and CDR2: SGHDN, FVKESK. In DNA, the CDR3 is TGTGCCAGCAGCCTTTTTCTAGCGGGAGGGGATGAGCAGTTCTTC. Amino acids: CASSLFLAGGDEQFF.

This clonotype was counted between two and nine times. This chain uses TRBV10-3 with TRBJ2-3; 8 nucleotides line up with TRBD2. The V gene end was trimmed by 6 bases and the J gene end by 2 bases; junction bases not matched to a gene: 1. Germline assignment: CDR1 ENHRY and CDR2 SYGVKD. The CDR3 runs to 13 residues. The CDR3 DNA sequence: TGTGCCATCAGCGGGGGGGACACAGATACGCAGTATTTT. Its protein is CAISGGDTDTQYF.

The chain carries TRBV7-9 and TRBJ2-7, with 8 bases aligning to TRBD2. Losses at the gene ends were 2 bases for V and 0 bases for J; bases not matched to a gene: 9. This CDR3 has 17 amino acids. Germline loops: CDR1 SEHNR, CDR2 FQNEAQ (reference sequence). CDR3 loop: CASSLSPSGRSSYEQYF. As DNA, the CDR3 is TGTGCCAGCAGCTTATCTCCTAGCGGGCGGAGCTCCTACGAGCAGTACTTC.

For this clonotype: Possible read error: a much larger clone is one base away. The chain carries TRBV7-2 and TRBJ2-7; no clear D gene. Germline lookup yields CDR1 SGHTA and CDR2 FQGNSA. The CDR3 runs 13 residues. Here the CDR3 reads CACSSRSSYEQYF. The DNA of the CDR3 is TGTGCCTGCAGCTCTAGGAGCTCCTACGAGCAGTACTTC.